A selection of T cell receptor beta chains follows, all from one sample in a study of cytomegalovirus exposure and HLA in healthy donors. The protocol was immunoSEQ multiplex PCR, while the TCRdb copy is restricted to in-frame clones and leaves out a portion. The sample records about 120,000 clones, over 65% being singletons. The material sequenced was PBMCs. Receptor source: a woman between 45 and 60 years old in good health and CMV-seropositive. The CDR3 runs from the conserved cysteine through the conserved F or W. A D gene is named only where the DNA matches it firmly. Clone size is stated in some rows and not others, as once, few, many or a class when expanded.

TRBJ1-2,-,TRBV27,-,CASSYRGRFDYGYTF,TGTGCCAGCAGTTACCGGGGGAGGTTTGACTATGGCTACACCTTC
TRBJ2-6,-,TRBV29-1,-,CSVVSGANVLTF,TGCAGCGTTGTTTCGGGGGCCAACGTCCTGACTTTC
TRBJ2-7,-,TRBV7-8,-,CASSFHTSAYEQYF,TGTGCCAGCAGCTTTCATACTAGTGCCTACGAGCAGTACTTC
TRBJ2-1,TRBD1,TRBV5-5,many,CASSPDPDRAHEQFF,TGTGCCAGCAGCCCAGACCCCGACAGGGCTCATGAGCAGTTCTTC
TRBJ1-2,-,TRBV4-1,-,CASSPGQRSGHGYTF,TGCGCCAGCAGCCCCGGGCAACGGAGCGGCCATGGCTACACCTTC
TRBJ2-7,-,TRBV30,-,CAWSVLSTLLPREQYF,TGTGCCTGGAGTGTACTATCAACGTTATTGCCTAGGGAGCAGTACTTC
TRBJ1-4,-,TRBV4-2,once,CASSQDLFISEKLFF,TGTGCCAGCAGCCAAGATCTGTTCATCAGTGAAAAACTGTTTTTT
TRBJ2-2,-,TRBV9,few,CASSPYYTGELFF,TGTGCCAGCAGCCCGTACTACACCGGGGAGCTGTTTTTT
TRBJ1-4,TRBD1,TRBV2,once,CASRPGTGGEKLFF,TGTGCCAGCAGACCCGGGACAGGGGGGGAAAAACTGTTTTTT
TRBJ2-1,TRBD2,TRBV7-2,-,CASSLRRGAYNEQFF,TGTGCCAGCAGCTTAAGACGGGGGGCCTACAATGAGCAGTTCTTC
TRBJ1-6,-,TRBV2,-,CASSPSRGAYSPLHF,TGTGCCAGCAGTCCCTCTAGAGGAGCGTATTCACCCCTCCACTTT
TRBJ2-5,TRBD2,TRBV28,-,CASKAGVKGTQYF,TGTGCCAGCAAAGCGGGAGTTAAAGGGACCCAGTACTTC
TRBJ1-3,TRBD1,TRBV6-5,-,CASSRTGETGNTIYF,TGTGCCAGCAGCCGGACAGGGGAAACTGGAAACACCATATATTTT
TRBJ1-4,-,TRBV15,-,CATSREFPGANEKLFF,TGTGCCACCAGCAGAGAGTTTCCCGGGGCTAATGAAAAACTGTTTTTT
TRBJ2-1,TRBD1,TRBV5-4,-,CASSPTGTTYNEQFF,TGTGCCAGCAGCCCGACAGGGACCACCTACAATGAGCAGTTCTTC
TRBJ2-5,-,TRBV7-6,-,CASSLATGSQETQYF,TGTGCCAGCAGCTTAGCAACAGGCTCCCAAGAGACCCAGTACTTC
TRBJ2-3,TRBD1,TRBV6-1,-,CASRWDRGGTDTQYF,TGTGCCAGCAGATGGGACAGGGGGGGCACAGATACGCAGTATTTT
TRBJ1-2,-,TRBV2,-,CASSGDTFGYGYTF,TGTGCCAGCAGTGGGGACACGTTTGGTTATGGCTACACCTTC
TRBJ1-5,TRBD1,TRBV7-2,-,CASSSGQGKRNQPQHF,TGTGCCAGCAGCTCGGGACAGGGTAAACGCAATCAGCCCCAGCATTTT
TRBJ2-3,TRBD1,TRBV5-8,-,CASRRQGRTDTQYF,TGTGCCAGCAGGCGACAGGGGCGCACAGATACGCAGTATTTT
TRBJ1-6,-,TRBV30,-,CAWSVKYGEIYNSPLHF,TGTGCCTGGAGTGTAAAGTACGGGGAGATCTATAATTCACCCCTCCACTTT
TRBJ1-1,-,TRBV4-2,-,CASSQVDGAMNTEAFF,TGTGCCAGCAGCCAAGTTGATGGGGCGATGAACACTGAAGCTTTCTTT
TRBJ1-2,-,TRBV27,few,CASSLRGGDSYGYTF,TGTGCCAGCAGTTTAAGAGGGGGAGATAGCTATGGCTACACCTTC
TRBJ2-7,-,TRBV7-8,once,CASSLETVYEQYF,TGTGCCAGCAGCTTAGAGACAGTTTACGAGCAGTACTTC
TRBJ1-1,TRBD1,TRBV19,-,CASSRERQGARTEAFF,TGTGCCAGTAGTAGGGAGAGGCAGGGGGCGAGGACTGAAGCTTTCTTT
TRBJ1-2,-,TRBV19,-,CASSIGTRQEPHGYTF,TGTGCCAGTAGTATAGGTACTCGACAGGAACCTCATGGCTACACCTTC
TRBJ1-2,-,TRBV4-1,-,CASSQSGENYGYTF,TGCGCCAGCAGCCAATCCGGGGAAAACTATGGCTACACCTTC
TRBJ1-5,-,TRBV2,-,CASALAGNSNQPQHF,TGTGCCAGCGCTCTCGCAGGAAATAGCAATCAGCCCCAGCATTTT
TRBJ1-5,TRBD1,TRBV4-2,few,CASSHSSTGDQPQHF,TGTGCCAGCAGCCATAGTAGTACAGGGGATCAGCCCCAGCATTTT
TRBJ2-7,TRBD1,TRBV11-3,few,CASSSLQGDEQYF,TGTGCCAGCAGCAGCTTACAGGGGGACGAGCAGTACTTC
TRBJ1-2,-,TRBV5-8,-,CASSLMSLHAGYTF,TGTGCCAGCAGCTTGATGAGCCTGCATGCTGGCTACACCTTC
TRBJ1-4,-,TRBV25-1,-,CASSSPPGVGEEKLFF,TGTGCCAGCAGTTCACCCCCAGGGGTGGGAGAAGAAAAACTGTTTTTT
TRBJ1-4,-,TRBV19,-,CASSRQRTNEKLFF,TGTGCCAGTAGCAGACAGAGGACTAATGAAAAACTGTTTTTT
TRBJ2-3,-,TRBV27,-,CASSVQQGNTQYF,TGTGCCAGCAGTGTCCAACAGGGAAATACGCAGTATTTT
TRBJ2-5,-,TRBV9,-,CASSEGLRETQYF,TGTGCCAGCAGCGAGGGACTCCGAGAGACCCAGTACTTC
TRBJ2-3,-,TRBV5-1,few,CASSLQGTDTQYF,TGCGCCAGCAGCTTACAGGGTACAGATACGCAGTATTTT
TRBJ2-2,TRBD1,TRBV10-3,-,CATSQGQANTGELFF,TGTGCCACGAGTCAGGGACAGGCGAACACCGGGGAGCTGTTTTTT
TRBJ2-1,TRBD2,TRBV4-3,-,CASSQDLASGRNEQFF,TGCGCCAGCAGCCAAGATCTGGCTAGCGGGAGGAATGAGCAGTTCTTC
TRBJ1-2,TRBD1,TRBV19,-,CASTGDRATYGYTF,TGTGCCAGTACCGGAGACAGGGCTACCTATGGCTACACCTTC
TRBJ2-7,-,TRBV6-1,once,CASSEAVKLIYEQYF,TGTGCCAGCAGTGAAGCAGTTAAGCTAATCTACGAGCAGTACTTC
TRBJ1-2,-,TRBV30,-,CAWSVGGRGYTF,TGTGCCTGGAGTGTTGGGGGCCGTGGCTACACCTTC
TRBJ2-5,TRBD1,TRBV19,-,CASRKTGEETQYF,TGTGCCAGTAGAAAGACAGGGGAAGAGACCCAGTACTTC
TRBJ2-7,TRBD1,TRBV25-1,-,CASSEPSGTGSTYEQYF,TGTGCCAGCAGTGAACCCTCCGGGACAGGGTCTACCTACGAGCAGTACTTC
TRBJ2-7,TRBD2,TRBV28,-,CASSSRLAGGLYEQYF,TGTGCCAGCAGTTCCCGGCTAGCGGGAGGGCTCTACGAGCAGTACTTC